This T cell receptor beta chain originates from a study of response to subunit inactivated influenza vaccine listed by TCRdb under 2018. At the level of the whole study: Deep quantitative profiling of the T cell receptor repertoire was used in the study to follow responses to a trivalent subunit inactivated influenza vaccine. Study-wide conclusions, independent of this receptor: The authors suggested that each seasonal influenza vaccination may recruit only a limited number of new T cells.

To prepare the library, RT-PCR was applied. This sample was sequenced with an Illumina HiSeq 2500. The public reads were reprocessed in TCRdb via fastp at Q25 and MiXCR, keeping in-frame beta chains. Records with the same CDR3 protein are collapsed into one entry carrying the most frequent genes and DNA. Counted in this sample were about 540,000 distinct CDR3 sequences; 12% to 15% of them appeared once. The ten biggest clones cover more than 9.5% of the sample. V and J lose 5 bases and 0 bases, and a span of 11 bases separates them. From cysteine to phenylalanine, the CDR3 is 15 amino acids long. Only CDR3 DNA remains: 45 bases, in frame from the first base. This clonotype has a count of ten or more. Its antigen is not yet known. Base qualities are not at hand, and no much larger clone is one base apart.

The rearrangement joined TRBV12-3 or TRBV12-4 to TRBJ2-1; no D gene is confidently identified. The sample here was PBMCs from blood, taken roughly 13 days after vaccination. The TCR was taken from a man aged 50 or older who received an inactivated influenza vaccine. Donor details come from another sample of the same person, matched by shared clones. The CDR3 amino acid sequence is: CASSAGFSSYNEQFF. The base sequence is TGTGCCAGCAGTGCAGGTTTTAGCTCCTACAATGAGCAGTTCTTC.